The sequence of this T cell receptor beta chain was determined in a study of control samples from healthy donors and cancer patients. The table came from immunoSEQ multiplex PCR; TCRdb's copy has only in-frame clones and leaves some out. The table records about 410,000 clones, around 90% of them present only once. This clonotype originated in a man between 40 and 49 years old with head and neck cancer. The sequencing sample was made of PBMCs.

This CDR3 reads CASSLDRGETQYF. CDR3 coding DNA: TGTGCCAGCAGCTTAGACAGGGGAGAGACCCAGTACTTC. The chain is built from TRBV7-2 and TRBJ2-5; TRBD1 aligns across 7 bases. CDR1 is SGHTA and CDR2 is FQGNSA in the germline V gene. The CDR3 runs 13 residues. With V trimmed by 1 base and J by 4 bases, 0 bases remained unmatched.